This T cell receptor (beta chain) was sequenced for a study of T-cell memory formation after mild COVID-19. The table lists this clonotype with a few counts. TCRdb processed the 5' RACE reads anew with MiXCR; each CDR3 protein has one entry. Of approximately 400,000 distinct CDR3 sequences in the sample, approximately 25% are singletons; the top ten hold around 8.7%. The CDR3 runs to 14 residues. Trimming took 5 bases from V and 10 from J, leaving 15 bases between them. The sequencing sample was made of PBMCs or a T cell subset sorted from them (not recorded which). The receptor comes from an adult woman who had mild COVID-19 (a few samples of this study predate the infection). Cell type and time point are not known. The genes are TRBV12-3 or TRBV12-4 and TRBJ1-6; D unresolved. The CDR3 sequence: CASSPRHGESPLHF. Here the CDR3 DNA reads TGTGCCAGCAGTCCGCGGCATGGGGAATCACCCCTCCACTTT.